Presented here are 4 T cell receptor beta chains from one specimen sequenced in a study of blood T cell repertoires in COVID-19. The repertoire was sequenced with immunoSEQ multiplex PCR; TCRdb's copy has only in-frame clones and lacks some. The sample carries tens of thousands of clones, 70% to 90% recorded once. Specimen: peripheral blood. The origin of the receptors is a man between 65 and 80 years old with acute or convalescent COVID-19.

The chain uses TRBV19 and TRBJ1-3; D might be TRBD1 (5 bases). The CDR3 length is 15 residues. Germline values: CDR1 LNHDA, CDR2 SQIVND (reference sequence). V lost 4 bases and J 0 bases, leaving 10 bases between the germline ends. The CDR3 bases are TGTGCCAGTAGTAGGTGGGGCACCTCTGGAAACACCATATATTTT. This sequence encodes CASSRWGTSGNTIYF.

This rearrangement joins TRBV28 to TRBJ2-7; D not certain. The CDR3 runs 12 residues. Trimming cost V 9 bases and J 12 bases, with 21 bases left between them. Germline-derived CDR1 and CDR2 are MDHEN and SYDVKM. This CDR3 reads CASFDSVTWPYF. The CDR3 DNA follows: TGTGCCAGTTTCGACTCCGTTACTTGGCCGTACTTC.

V gene TRBV5-1 combines with J gene TRBJ2-3, with 12 bases fitting TRBD2. With 4 bases clipped from V and 1 base from J, the junction kept 7 bases outside the gene matches. The germline CDR1 and CDR2 sequences are SGHRS and YFSETQ. The CDR3 covers 17 residues. The CDR3: CASSPQLAGGGTDTQYF. In nucleotides, the CDR3 is TGCGCCAGCAGCCCCCAACTAGCGGGAGGTGGCACAGATACGCAGTATTTT. The whole variable domain, remainder taken from reference TRBV5-1 and TRBJ2-3, is KAGVTQTPRYLIKTRGQQVTLSCSPISGHRSVSWYQQTPGQGLQFLFEYFSETQRNKGNFPGRFSGRQFSNSRSEMNVSTLELGDSALYLCASSPQLAGGGTDTQYFGPGTRLTVL.

This chain uses TRBV5-4 with TRBJ2-2; a weak D match, TRBD1 (5 bases). Germline V gene lookup returns CDR1 SGHNT and CDR2 YYREEE (reference sequence). CDR3 length equals 15 residues. The V end was cut by 0 bases, the J end by 0 bases, with 6 bases between. The CDR3 DNA follows: TGTGCCAGCAGCTTGGGACAGACGAACACCGGGGAGCTGTTTTTT. This sequence encodes CASSLGQTNTGELFF.